This TCR beta chain is from a study of blood T cell repertoires in COVID-19. Study summary: Samples taken during acute and convalescent COVID-19 were collected in the United States, Italy and Spain. PBMCs, B-cell-depleted T cells, or T cells provided the cDNA or gDNA that made up the material.

The CDR3 loop spans 13 amino acids. Between the trimmed V and J ends, which lost 5 bases and 8 bases, there was a span of 10 bases. Germline V gene data show CDR1 as SGHVS and CDR2 as FNYEAQ. Original methodology: Counts of nucleated cells, estimated from reference gene primer amplification, were obtained. TCRdb's table, derived via immunoSEQ multiplex PCR, lists solely in-frame clones and lacks some. V and J calls and clone size are those listed in that table; D and trimming were worked out from the DNA. The repertoire holds about 170,000 clones, roughly 84% seen once, with 11% in the top ten. Source material: peripheral blood. This clonotype was obtained from a man aged 65 to 85 with active or convalescent COVID-19. The chain has TRBV7-6 and TRBJ1-6; a weak D match, TRBD1 (6 bases). The CDR3 reads CASSLRQDSPLHF. The CDR3 bases are TGTGCCAGCAGCCTGAGACAGGATTCACCCCTCCACTTT.